This TCR beta chain is from a study of cytomegalovirus exposure and HLA in healthy donors. CDR1 MDHEN and CDR2 SYDVKM come from the germline V gene. The CDR3 sequence is 12 residues long. V was cut by 6 bases and J by 7 bases, with 10 bases left in between. PCR amplification relied on 60 Vbeta primers (plus 13 Jbeta primers). The repertoire was sequenced with immunoSEQ multiplex PCR; TCRdb's copy has only in-frame clones and lacks some. The table records hundreds of thousands of clones, approximately 83% of them present only once. General study points: Immune exposure information comprised only CMV serostatus.

As to this clone: Antigen specificity is unknown.

The chain employs TRBV28 and TRBJ1-3; unclear D gene. The specimen sequenced was PBMCs. This sequence was found in a girl aged 10-17 years in good health and CMV-seronegative. The CDR3 region is CASSPKKNTIYF. The CDR3 DNA reads as TGTGCCAGCAGCCCTAAGAAGAACACCATATATTTT.